This T cell receptor (beta chain) was observed in a study of blood T cell repertoires in COVID-19 (dated by TCRdb to about 2020). About the investigation overall: Collaborator samples came from the United States, Italy and Spain and covered acute and convalescent phases of COVID-19. The repertoires were released in a freely available public database meant as a resource for research on the immune response to SARS-CoV-2. Sample metadata almost always included a de-identified subject ID, COVID-19 status, age in years and sex. The dataset comprised deeply sampled blood TCRbeta repertoires from subjects exposed to, actively infected with, or recovered from COVID-19. HLA class I and class II types, where available, came from metadata supplied by the sample provider rather than from assay-based typing. The prospective study material was composed of cDNA or gDNA derived from T cells, B-cell-depleted T cells, or PBMCs. The samples were drawn from the first 160 participants of the ongoing ImmuneRACE study and from 1,254 subjects provided by 6 global collaborators. The paper as a whole reports these results and caveats: Clinical and demographic metadata were provided uncurated, with the amount varying by source and participant.

As concerns this clone: Which antigen it targets is not known. No much larger clone is present one base from it, and per-base qualities are unavailable.

From its cysteine to its phenylalanine, the CDR3 spans 13 amino acids. The kept DNA is CDR3 alone, 39 bases in frame from the first base. The germline V gene provides CDR1 MNHEY and CDR2 SVGAGI. Unmatched junction bases come to 3, with V trimmed by 7 bases and J by 5 bases. TCRbeta CDR3 regions were amplified from genomic DNA using the immunoSEQ Assay, a bias-controlled multiplex PCR. On the authors' methods: The number of nucleated cells in each sample was estimated from the amplification of reference gene primers within the assay. Sequence reads were collapsed and filtered to measure the absolute abundance of every unique TCRbeta CDR3 rearrangement. For each sample, productive Simpson clonality was calculated as the square root of Simpson's diversity index across productive rearrangements. TCRdb took this table from immuneACCESS and kept in-frame rearrangements with V and J called. Such tables lack part of the clones; where checked against another copy, unresolved V genes explain under half of the gap, and the rest is unexplained. For V, J and clone size, that table is used; D and trimming come from the DNA. The sample includes some 330,000 clones, with roughly 90% observed a single time. Jointly, the top ten make up around a sixth of the sample.

Participants in the prospective study were aged about 18 to 90 years, lived in over 20 United States geographic areas, and enrolled through a virtual design. In the prospective study, cohorts were assigned on the basis of participant-reported clinical history obtained from a screening survey and a study questionnaire. ImmuneRACE Cohort 3 recovered participants were defined by two consecutive negative NP/OP PCR tests, healthcare professional clearance, or symptom resolution. In the prospective study, whole blood, serum and a nasopharyngeal or oropharyngeal swab were collected from each participant by mobile phlebotomists. Over a 2-month period, participants in the prospective study had the option of providing additional blood draws and questionnaires. Before DNA extraction, blood samples from the prospective study were shipped at room temperature or frozen.

Sequencing was carried out using PBMCs or T cells enriched from blood (not recorded which). The V and J segments used are TRBV6-5 and TRBJ2-5; 11 central bases correspond to TRBD2. This sequence originates from a woman in her 30s who had recovered from COVID-19. The DNA reads TGTGCCAGCACCTTAGCGGGAGGGGAGACCCAGTACTTC. Translated, it gives CASTLAGGETQYF.